The T cell receptor (beta chain) under discussion was sequenced for a study of blood T cell repertoires in COVID-19. The wider study: COVID-19 samples, acute and convalescent, were from the United States, Italy and Spain. Nucleic acid was either cDNA or gDNA, and it came from T cells, B-cell-depleted T cells, or PBMCs.

Germline CDR1 reads LGHDT; CDR2 reads YNNKEL (reference sequence). V was trimmed by 3 bases and J by 0 bases, leaving 8 bases between them. The CDR3 length is 14 residues. Researchers sorted participants into cohorts using their self-reported clinical history. Methods used by the authors: The assay estimated nucleated cells by amplifying reference gene primers. The data were produced by immunoSEQ multiplex PCR, yet TCRdb's version contains in-frame clones alone and is incomplete. V, J and clone size were drawn from that table, and D and trimming were deduced from the DNA. The table shows some 490,000 clones, with roughly nine tenths occurring only once.

This chain connects TRBV3-1 (or the pseudogene TRBV3-2) to TRBJ1-1; no definite D call. The sequencing sample was made of PBMCs or T cells enriched from blood (not recorded which). The receptor was derived from a woman in her sixties who had recovered from COVID-19. For the CDR3, the DNA is TGTGCCAGCAGCCACAATGTCCTGAACACTGAAGCTTTCTTT. It codes for CASSHNVLNTEAFF.